These 5 T cell receptor beta chains originate from one sample sequenced in a study of T cell repertoires in cytomegalovirus infection. Antigen specificity for these receptors is unknown. In TCRdb, the reads were re-called with MiXCR into one record per CDR3 protein. The profile shows 100,000 to 120,000 distinct CDR3 sequences, around 30% of them singletons. The sample was CD8+ T cells from cultured PBMCs, taken from culture after CMV antigen stimulation. The receptors come from a human donor in good health (CMV status not recorded). Some clones in this sample may be carry-over from other donors' samples.

This clonotype was counted only a few times. The chain links TRBV27 to TRBJ2-5; D gene uncertain. The germline CDR1 and CDR2 sequences are MNHEY and SMNVEV (reference sequence). This CDR3 region has 14 residues. V gave up 2 bases and J gave up 5 bases, with 12 bases separating them. The CDR3 spells CASSLVPSSETQYF. The CDR3 DNA sequence: TGTGCCAGCAGTTTAGTCCCAAGCTCGGAGACCCAGTACTTC.

The J gene is TRBJ1-5, the V gene TRBV20-1; 8 bases match TRBD1. The germline V gene encodes CDR1 DFQATT and CDR2 SNEGSKA (reference sequence). There are 14 residues in the CDR3. J was trimmed by 2 bases and V by 5 bases; bases with no gene match: 5. CDR3 region: CSALGRGRNQPQHF. The CDR3 nucleotides are TGCAGTGCTCTGGGCAGGGGGCGCAATCAGCCCCAGCATTTT.

V is TRBV20-1 and J is TRBJ2-3, with a weak D call TRBD2 (6 bases). The CDR3 length is 14 residues. Germline CDR1 and CDR2: DFQATT and SNEGSKA (reference sequence). V lost 6 bases to trimming and J lost 1 base, with 14 bases between them. The CDR3 spells CSAPSGERTDTQYF. The CDR3 nucleotides read TGCAGTGCCCCGTCGGGGGAGCGCACAGATACGCAGTATTTT.

The chain uses TRBV12-3 or TRBV12-4 and TRBJ1-5; TRBD1 aligns across 8 bases. This CDR3 has 14 residues. Germline trimming cut 6 bases from V and 4 bases from J; bases unmatched to any gene: 5. The CDR3 bases are TGTGCCAGCAGACTTCAGGGGGCGAATCAGCCCCAGCATTTT. Residues: CASRLQGANQPQHF.

A single count supports this clonotype. The rearrangement joins TRBV6-1 to TRBJ2-5; weak D call: TRBD2 (6 bases). Deletions cut 6 bases from V and 5 bases from J, with 16 bases between. Germline CDR1 and CDR2: MNHNS and SASEGT. The CDR3 is made up of 14 amino acids. DNA of the CDR3: TGTGCCAGCAGGGAGCGGGTGAAATTGGAGACCCAGTACTTC. As protein: CASRERVKLETQYF.